These 13 T cell receptor beta chains originate from one sample sequenced in a study of T cells in Graves' hyperthyroidism and ophthalmopathy. TCR beta CDR3 sequences were amplified from RNA transcripts. First-round RT-PCR of the TCR CDR3 relied on the HTBI primer set. TCRdb reanalysed the multiplex PCR reads using MiXCR and keeps one entry per CDR3 protein. This sample has just over 550,000 distinct CDR3 sequences, with around 45% found just once. The specimen was peripheral blood or thyroid tissue (not recorded which). These receptors came from a woman younger than 30 with Graves' hyperthyroidism.

The J gene is TRBJ2-5, the V gene TRBV20-1; 8 nucleotides align to TRBD2. The CDR3 consists of 15 residues. Germline V gives CDR1 DFQATT, CDR2 SNEGSKA (reference sequence). V lost 3 bases to trimming and J lost 2 bases; unmatched junction nucleotides: 8. The CDR3 region has the DNA TGCAGTGCTAGGGACCTAGCGGGCCCACAAGAGACCCAGTACTTC. This sequence encodes CSARDLAGPQETQYF.

This clonotype was recorded at least ten times. The rearrangement joins TRBV19 to TRBJ2-5, with D hard to call. This CDR3 region has 12 residues. Germline loops: CDR1 LNHDA, CDR2 SQIVND (reference sequence). With 5 bases removed from V and 4 bases from J, the gap between germline ends came to 8 bases. DNA of the CDR3: TGTGCCAGTAGTCCCATGGGAGAGACCCAGTACTTC. Protein: CASSPMGETQYF.

This clonotype occurred many times. In nucleotides, the CDR3 is TGTGCCAGCAGCTTAGTGGGCAGGGATCAGCCCCAGCATTTT. It translates to CASSLVGRDQPQHF. This chain links TRBV7-9 with TRBJ1-5; D perhaps matches TRBD1 (5 bases). The CDR3 is 14 residues long. CDR1 is SEHNR, CDR2 FQNEAQ, per germline (reference sequence). V lost 1 base and J lost 5, with 9 bases in between.

The chain is built from TRBV19 and TRBJ2-7; TRBD1 is a possible D gene (7 bases). The length of the CDR3 is 14 residues. Between the trimmed V and J ends, which lost 3 bases and 2 bases, there was a span of 11 bases. The germline gives CDR1 LNHDA, CDR2 SQIVND (reference sequence). CDR3 DNA sequence: TGTGCCAGTAGTATGGGCGGGACAGCCTACGAGCAGTACTTC. Its protein product is CASSMGGTAYEQYF.

V usage is TRBV14 and J usage is TRBJ1-2; D gene unclear. This CDR3 has 13 amino acids. V lost 1 base and J 8 bases, leaving 11 bases between the germline ends. The germline V gene encodes CDR1 SGHDN and CDR2 FVKESK. In DNA form, the CDR3 reads TGTGCCAGCAGCCAAGTCGCCGGAGGAGGCTACACCTTC. Residues: CASSQVAGGGYTF.

In its sample, this clonotype was seen a few times. The J gene is TRBJ2-7, the V gene TRBV20-1; D not certain. The CDR3 runs to 12 residues. V lost 0 bases, J lost 4 bases, and 7 bases lay in between. Germline-derived CDR1 and CDR2 are DFQATT and SNEGSKA (reference sequence). The CDR3 sequence: CSARDAVYEQYF. In nucleotides, the CDR3 is TGCAGTGCTAGAGATGCCGTGTACGAGCAGTACTTC.

This clonotype was seen repeatedly, ten times or more. J is TRBJ2-7 and V is TRBV7-2; 11 bases agree with TRBD2. With V trimmed by 5 bases and J by 6 bases, 6 bases remained unmatched. The CDR3 runs 14 residues. The germline CDR1 and CDR2 sequences are SGHTA and FQGNSA. The CDR3 loop is CASSNTSGSSEQYF. As DNA, the CDR3 is TGTGCCAGCAGCAATACTAGCGGGAGCAGCGAGCAGTACTTC.

The sample holds a few counts of this clonotype. Mismatch with germline at one junction end may stem from a read error. V usage is TRBV10-3 and J usage is TRBJ1-2; D uncertain. The CDR3 is 15 residues long. The germline V gene encodes CDR1 ENHRY and CDR2 SYGVKD. The CDR3 region has the DNA TGTGCCAGCAGTGAATCGGGAAAGAACGGAGGTGGCTACACCTTC. Amino acid sequence: CASSESGKNGGGYTF.

The rearrangement links TRBV9 to TRBJ2-7; D may be TRBD1 or TRBD2 (5 bases each). This CDR3 region has 15 residues. V was shortened by 0 bases and J by 4 bases, with 14 bases between the two germline ends. CDR1 and CDR2 (germline): SGDLS, YYNGEE. The CDR3 here is CASSVGFGTSYEQYF. For the CDR3, the DNA is TGTGCCAGCAGCGTAGGTTTTGGGACGTCGTACGAGCAGTACTTC.

This clonotype has only one observation. The rearrangement links TRBV7-2 to TRBJ2-2; weak D call: TRBD2 (5 bases). CDR3 length: 15 amino acids. V was trimmed by 1 base and J by 0 bases, leaving 6 bases between them. CDR1 is SGHTA, CDR2 FQGNSA, per germline. The CDR3 loop reads CASSLERTNTGELFF. The CDR3, as DNA: TGTGCCAGCAGCTTAGAGCGGACGAACACCGGGGAGCTGTTTTTT. Full variable domain (rest looked up from reference TRBV7-2 and TRBJ2-2): GAGVSQSPSNKVTEKGKDVELRCDPISGHTALYWYRQSLGQGLEFLIYFQGNSAPDKSGLPSDRFSAERTGGSVSTLTIQRTQQEDSAVYLCASSLERTNTGELFFGEGSRLTVL.

This clonotype was seen a few times. The chain combines TRBV29-1 with TRBJ2-2; 7 bases fit TRBD2. V was pared by 2 bases and J by 3 bases, with 9 bases of the junction left unmatched. The germline V gene has CDR1 SQVTM and CDR2 ANQGSEA. The CDR3 covers 16 residues. CDR3 loop: CSVELAGDEDTGELFF. In DNA, the CDR3 is TGCAGCGTTGAACTCGCGGGAGACGAGGACACCGGGGAGCTGTTTTTT.

This clonotype was recorded a few times. This chain joins TRBV5-1 and TRBJ1-4; the D is unclear. V gave up 0 bases and J gave up 0 bases, with 9 bases separating them. The CDR3 contains 16 residues. CDR1 and CDR2 (germline): SGHRS, YFSETQ. The CDR3 protein is CASSLGQIATNEKLFF. In DNA form, the CDR3 reads TGCGCCAGCAGCTTGGGGCAGATCGCAACTAATGAAAAACTGTTTTTT.

This chain links TRBV5-1 with TRBJ2-5; TRBD2 is a possible D gene (6 bases). Trimming left V 7 bases short and J 7 bases short, with 11 bases between. CDR3 length: 11 amino acids. Germline V lookup: CDR1 SGHRS, CDR2 YFSETQ. CDR3 nucleotide sequence: TGCGCCAGCCGACTAGAGGGGACCCAGTACTTC. Encoded protein: CASRLEGTQYF. Variable domain in full (rest from reference TRBV5-1 and TRBJ2-5): KAGVTQTPRYLIKTRGQQVTLSCSPISGHRSVSWYQQTPGQGLQFLFEYFSETQRNKGNFPGRFSGRQFSNSRSEMNVSTLELGDSALYLCASRLEGTQYFGPGTRLLVL.